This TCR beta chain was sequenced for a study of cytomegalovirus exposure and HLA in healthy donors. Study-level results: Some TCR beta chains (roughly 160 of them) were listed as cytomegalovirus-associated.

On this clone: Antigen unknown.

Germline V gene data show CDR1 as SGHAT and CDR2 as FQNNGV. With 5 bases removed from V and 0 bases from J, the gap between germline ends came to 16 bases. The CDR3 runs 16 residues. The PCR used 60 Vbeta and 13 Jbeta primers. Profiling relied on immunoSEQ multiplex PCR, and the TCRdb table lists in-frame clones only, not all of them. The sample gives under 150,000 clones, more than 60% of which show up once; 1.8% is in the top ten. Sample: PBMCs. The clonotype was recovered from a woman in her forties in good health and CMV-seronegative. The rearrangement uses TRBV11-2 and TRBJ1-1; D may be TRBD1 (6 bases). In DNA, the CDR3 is TGTGCCAGCAGCGAATACAGGGTGGATATGAACACTGAAGCTTTCTTT. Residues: CASSEYRVDMNTEAFF.